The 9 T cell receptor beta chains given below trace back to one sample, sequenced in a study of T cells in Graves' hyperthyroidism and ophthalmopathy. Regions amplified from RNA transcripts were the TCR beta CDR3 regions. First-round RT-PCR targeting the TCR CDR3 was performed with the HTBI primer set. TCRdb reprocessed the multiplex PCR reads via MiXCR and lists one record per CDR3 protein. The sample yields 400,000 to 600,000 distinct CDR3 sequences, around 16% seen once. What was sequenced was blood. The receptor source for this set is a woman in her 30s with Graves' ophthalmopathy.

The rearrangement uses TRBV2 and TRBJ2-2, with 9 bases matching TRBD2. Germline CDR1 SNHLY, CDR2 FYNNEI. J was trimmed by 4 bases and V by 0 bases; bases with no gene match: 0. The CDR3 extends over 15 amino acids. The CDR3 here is CASSEASGGTGELFF. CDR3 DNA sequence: TGTGCCAGCAGTGAAGCTAGCGGGGGCACCGGGGAGCTGTTTTTT.

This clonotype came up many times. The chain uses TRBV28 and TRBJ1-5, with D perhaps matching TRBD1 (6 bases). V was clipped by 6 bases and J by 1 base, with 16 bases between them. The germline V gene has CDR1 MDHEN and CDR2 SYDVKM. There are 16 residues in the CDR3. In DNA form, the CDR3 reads TGTGCCAGCAGCTCCTCCAGGGGAAGGAGCAATCAGCCCCAGCATTTT. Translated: CASSSSRGRSNQPQHF.

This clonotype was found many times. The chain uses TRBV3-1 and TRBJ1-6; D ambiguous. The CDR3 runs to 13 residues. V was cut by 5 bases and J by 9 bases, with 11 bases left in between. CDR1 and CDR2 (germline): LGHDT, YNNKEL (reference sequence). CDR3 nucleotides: TGTGCCAGCAGCTCCTTCCTGGGTTCACCCCTCCACTTT. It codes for CASSSFLGSPLHF.

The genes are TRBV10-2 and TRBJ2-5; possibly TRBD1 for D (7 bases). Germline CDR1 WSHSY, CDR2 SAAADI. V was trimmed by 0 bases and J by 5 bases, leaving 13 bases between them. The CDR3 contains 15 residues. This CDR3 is CASSESEAGGETQYF. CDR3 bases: TGCGCCAGCAGTGAGTCTGAGGCAGGGGGGGAGACCCAGTACTTC.

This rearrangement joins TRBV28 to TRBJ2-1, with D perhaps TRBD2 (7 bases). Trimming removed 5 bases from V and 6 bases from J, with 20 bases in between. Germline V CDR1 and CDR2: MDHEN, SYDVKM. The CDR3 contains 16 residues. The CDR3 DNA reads TGTGCCAGCAGTCTCTCGGCGGGGGCGGGTCCCAATGAGCAGTTCTTC. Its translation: CASSLSAGAGPNEQFF.

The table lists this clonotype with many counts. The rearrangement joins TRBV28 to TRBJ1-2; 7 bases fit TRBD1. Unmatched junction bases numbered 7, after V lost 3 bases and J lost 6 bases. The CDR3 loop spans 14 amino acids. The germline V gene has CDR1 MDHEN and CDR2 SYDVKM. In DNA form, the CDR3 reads TGTGCCAGCAGTTTTACCCCAGGGACAGATGGCTACACCTTC. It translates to CASSFTPGTDGYTF.

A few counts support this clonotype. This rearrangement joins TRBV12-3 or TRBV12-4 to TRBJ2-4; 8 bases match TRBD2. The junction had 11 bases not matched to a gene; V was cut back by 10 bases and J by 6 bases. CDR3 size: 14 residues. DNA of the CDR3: TGTGCCACCACCGGGGGGGGTCATAGAAACATTCAGTACTTC. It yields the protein CATTGGGHRNIQYF.

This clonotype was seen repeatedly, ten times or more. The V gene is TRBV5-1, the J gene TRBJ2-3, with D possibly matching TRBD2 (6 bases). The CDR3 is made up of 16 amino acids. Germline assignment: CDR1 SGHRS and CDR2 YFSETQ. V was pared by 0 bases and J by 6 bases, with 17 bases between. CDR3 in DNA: TGCGCCAGCAGCTTGGGATCTAGCAGCCTAGCGGATACGCAGTATTTT. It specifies CASSLGSSSLADTQYF. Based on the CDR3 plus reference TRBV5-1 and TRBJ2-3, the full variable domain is KAGVTQTPRYLIKTRGQQVTLSCSPISGHRSVSWYQQTPGQGLQFLFEYFSETQRNKGNFPGRFSGRQFSNSRSEMNVSTLELGDSALYLCASSLGSSSLADTQYFGPGTRLTVL.

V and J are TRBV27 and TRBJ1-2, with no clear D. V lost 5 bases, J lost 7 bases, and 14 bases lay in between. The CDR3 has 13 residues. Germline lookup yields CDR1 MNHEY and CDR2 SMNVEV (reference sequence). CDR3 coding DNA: TGTGCCAGCAGTACCCTCGGCGGGAGTGGCTACACCTTC. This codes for CASSTLGGSGYTF.